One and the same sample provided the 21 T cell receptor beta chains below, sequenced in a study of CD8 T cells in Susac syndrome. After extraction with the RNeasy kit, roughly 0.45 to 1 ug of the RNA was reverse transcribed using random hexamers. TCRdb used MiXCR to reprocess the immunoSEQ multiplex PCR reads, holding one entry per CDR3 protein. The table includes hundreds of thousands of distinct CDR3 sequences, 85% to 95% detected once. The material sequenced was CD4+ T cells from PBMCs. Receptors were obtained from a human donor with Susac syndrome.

The CDR3 coding sequence is TGTGCAAGTCGCTTTCCCCCCGGGACGGGCACTGAAGCTTTCTTT. It translates to CASRFPPGTGTEAFF. This rearrangement joins TRBV12-2 to TRBJ1-1; the D call in the table, TRBD1, was not verified against the DNA. TRBV12-2 is noted as a pseudogene. The CDR3 contains 15 residues.

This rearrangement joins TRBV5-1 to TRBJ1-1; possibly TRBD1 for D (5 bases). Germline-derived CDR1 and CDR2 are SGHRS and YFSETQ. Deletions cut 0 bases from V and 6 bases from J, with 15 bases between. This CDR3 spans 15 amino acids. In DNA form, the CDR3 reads TGCGCCAGCAGCTTGGCTGGGGCGCCTTCCCCTGAAGCTTTCTTT. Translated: CASSLAGAPSPEAFF.

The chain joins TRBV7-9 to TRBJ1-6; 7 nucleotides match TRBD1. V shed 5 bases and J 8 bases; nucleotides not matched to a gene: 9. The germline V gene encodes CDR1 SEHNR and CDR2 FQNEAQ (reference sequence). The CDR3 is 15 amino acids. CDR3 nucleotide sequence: TGTGCCAGCAGCCTACGCGACAGGGTCGATTCACCCCTCCACTTT. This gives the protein CASSLRDRVDSPLHF. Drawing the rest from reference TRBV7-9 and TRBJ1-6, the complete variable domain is DTGVSQNPRHKITKRGQNVTFRCDPISEHNRLYWYRQTLGQGPEFLTYFQNEAQLEKSRLLSDRFSAERPKGSFSTLEIQRTEQGDSAMYLCASSLRDRVDSPLHFGNGTRLTVT.

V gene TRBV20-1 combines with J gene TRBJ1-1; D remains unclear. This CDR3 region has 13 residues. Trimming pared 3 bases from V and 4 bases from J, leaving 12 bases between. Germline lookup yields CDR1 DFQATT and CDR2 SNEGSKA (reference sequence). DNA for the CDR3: TGCAGTGCTAGGGGTCAGAGATTCACTGAAGCTTTCTTT. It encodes CSARGQRFTEAFF.

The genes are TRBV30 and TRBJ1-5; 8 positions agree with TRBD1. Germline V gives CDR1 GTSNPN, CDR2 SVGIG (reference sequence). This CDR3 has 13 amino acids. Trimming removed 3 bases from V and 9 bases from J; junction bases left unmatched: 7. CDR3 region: CAWSRTGGGPQHF. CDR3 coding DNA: TGTGCCTGGAGCAGAACAGGGGGAGGGCCCCAGCATTTT.

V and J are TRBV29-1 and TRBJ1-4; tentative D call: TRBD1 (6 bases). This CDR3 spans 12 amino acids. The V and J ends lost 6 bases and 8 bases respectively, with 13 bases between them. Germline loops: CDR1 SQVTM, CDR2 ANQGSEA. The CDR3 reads CSVGGHTEKLFF. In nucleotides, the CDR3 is TGCAGCGTGGGGGGACACACGGAAAAACTGTTTTTT.

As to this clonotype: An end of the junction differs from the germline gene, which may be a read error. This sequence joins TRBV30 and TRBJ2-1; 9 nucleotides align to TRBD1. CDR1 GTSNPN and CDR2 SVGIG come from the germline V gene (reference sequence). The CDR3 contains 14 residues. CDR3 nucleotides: TGTGCCGGGGGAACCGGGACAGGGTACAGTGAGCAGTTCTTC. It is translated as CAGGTGTGYSEQFF.

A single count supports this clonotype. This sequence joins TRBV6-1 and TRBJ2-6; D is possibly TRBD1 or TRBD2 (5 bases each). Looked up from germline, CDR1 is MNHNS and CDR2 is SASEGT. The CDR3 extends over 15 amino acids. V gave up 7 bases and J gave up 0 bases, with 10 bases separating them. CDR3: CASNQGDSGANVLTF. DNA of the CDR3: TGTGCCAGCAACCAGGGAGACTCTGGGGCCAACGTCCTGACTTTC.

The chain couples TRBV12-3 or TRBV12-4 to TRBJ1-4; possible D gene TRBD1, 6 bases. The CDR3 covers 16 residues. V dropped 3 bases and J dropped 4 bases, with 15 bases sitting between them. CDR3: CASSFFGGAGNEKLFF. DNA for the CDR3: TGTGCCAGCAGTTTTTTCGGGGGGGCGGGTAATGAAAAACTGTTTTTT.

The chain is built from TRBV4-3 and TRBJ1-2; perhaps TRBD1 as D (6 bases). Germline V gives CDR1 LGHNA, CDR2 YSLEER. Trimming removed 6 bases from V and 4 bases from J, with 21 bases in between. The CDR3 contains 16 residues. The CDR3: CASSRNYRASAYGYTF. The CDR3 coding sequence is TGCGCCAGCAGTCGTAACTACAGGGCAAGTGCCTATGGCTACACCTTC.

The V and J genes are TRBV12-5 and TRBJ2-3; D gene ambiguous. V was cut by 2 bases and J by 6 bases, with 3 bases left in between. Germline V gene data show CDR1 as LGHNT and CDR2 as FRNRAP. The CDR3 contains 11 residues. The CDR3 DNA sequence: TGTGCTAGTGGTTTGACGGATACGCAGTATTTT. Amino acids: CASGLTDTQYF. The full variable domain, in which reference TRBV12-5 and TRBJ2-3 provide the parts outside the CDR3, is DARVTQTPRHKVTEMGQEVTMRCQPILGHNTVFWYRQTMMQGLELLAYFRNRAPLDDSGMPKDRFSAEMPDATLATLKIQPSEPRDSAVYFCASGLTDTQYFGPGTRLTVL.

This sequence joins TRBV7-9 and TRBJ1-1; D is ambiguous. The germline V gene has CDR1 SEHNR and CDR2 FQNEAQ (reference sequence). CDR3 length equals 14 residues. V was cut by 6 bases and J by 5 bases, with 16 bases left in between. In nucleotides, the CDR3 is TGTGCCAGCAGTCCCCCTTTTTGGGGAACTGAAGCTTTCTTT. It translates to CASSPPFWGTEAFF. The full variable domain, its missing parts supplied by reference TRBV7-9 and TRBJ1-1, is DTGVSQNPRHKITKRGQNVTFRCDPISEHNRLYWYRQTLGQGPEFLTYFQNEAQLEKSRLLSDRFSAERPKGSFSTLEIQRTEQGDSAMYLCASSPPFWGTEAFFGQGTRLTVV.

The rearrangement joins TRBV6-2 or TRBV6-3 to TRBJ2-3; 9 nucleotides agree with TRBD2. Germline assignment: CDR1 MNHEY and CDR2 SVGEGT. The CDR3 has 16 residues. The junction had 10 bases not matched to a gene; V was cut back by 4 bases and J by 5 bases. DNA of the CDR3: TGTGCCAGCAGTTTCTCGGGCGGGGGGGCTGAAGATACGCAGTATTTT. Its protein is CASSFSGGGAEDTQYF.

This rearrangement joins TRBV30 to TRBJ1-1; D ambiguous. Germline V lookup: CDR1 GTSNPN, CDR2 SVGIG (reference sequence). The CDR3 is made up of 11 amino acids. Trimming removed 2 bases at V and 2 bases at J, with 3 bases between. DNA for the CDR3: TGTGCCTGGAGTCTCAACACTGAAGCTTTCTTT. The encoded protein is CAWSLNTEAFF.

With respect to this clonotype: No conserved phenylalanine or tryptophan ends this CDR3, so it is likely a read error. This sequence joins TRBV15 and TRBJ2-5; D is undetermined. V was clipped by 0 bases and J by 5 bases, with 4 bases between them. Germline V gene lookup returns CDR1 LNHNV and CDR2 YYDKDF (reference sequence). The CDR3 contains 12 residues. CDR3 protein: CATSRDSETQYL. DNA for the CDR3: TGTGCCACCAGCAGAGATAGCGAGACCCAGTACTTG.

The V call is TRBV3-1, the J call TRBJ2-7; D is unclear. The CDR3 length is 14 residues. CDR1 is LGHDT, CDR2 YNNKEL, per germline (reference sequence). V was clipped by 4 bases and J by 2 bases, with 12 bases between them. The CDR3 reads CASSRLTTTYEQYF. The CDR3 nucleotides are TGTGCCAGCAGCCGACTGACAACGACCTACGAGCAGTACTTC.

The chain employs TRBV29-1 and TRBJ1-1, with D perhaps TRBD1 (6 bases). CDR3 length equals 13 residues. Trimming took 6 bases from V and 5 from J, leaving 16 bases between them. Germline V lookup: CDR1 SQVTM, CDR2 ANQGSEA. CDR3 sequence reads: CSVGGRLGTEAFF. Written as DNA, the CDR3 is TGCAGCGTGGGGGGCAGGTTGGGGACTGAAGCTTTCTTT. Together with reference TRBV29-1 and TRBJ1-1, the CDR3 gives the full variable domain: SAVISQKPSRDICQRGTSLTIQCQVDSQVTMMFWYRQQPGQSLTLIATANQGSEATYESGFVIDKFPISRPNLTFSTLTVSNMSPEDSSIYLCSVGGRLGTEAFFGQGTRLTVV.

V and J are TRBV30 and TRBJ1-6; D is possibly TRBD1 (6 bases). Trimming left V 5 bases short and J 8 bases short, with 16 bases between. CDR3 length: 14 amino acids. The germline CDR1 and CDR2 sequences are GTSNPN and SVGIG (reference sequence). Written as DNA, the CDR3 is TGTGCCTGGGGTCCAGGGGTTTTAGATTCACCCCTCCACTTT. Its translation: CAWGPGVLDSPLHF.

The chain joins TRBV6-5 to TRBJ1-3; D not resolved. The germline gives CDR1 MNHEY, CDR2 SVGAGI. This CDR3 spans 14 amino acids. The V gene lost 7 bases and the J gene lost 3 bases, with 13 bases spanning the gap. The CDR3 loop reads CASTKRGFGNTIYF. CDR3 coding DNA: TGTGCCAGCACGAAACGGGGTTTTGGAAACACCATATATTTT.

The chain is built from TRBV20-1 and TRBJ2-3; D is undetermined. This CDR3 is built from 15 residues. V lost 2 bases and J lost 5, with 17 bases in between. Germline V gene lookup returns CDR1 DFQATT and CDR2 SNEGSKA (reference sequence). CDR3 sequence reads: CSARSTPRLKDTQYF. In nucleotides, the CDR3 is TGCAGTGCTAGATCCACCCCACGTCTGAAAGATACGCAGTATTTT.

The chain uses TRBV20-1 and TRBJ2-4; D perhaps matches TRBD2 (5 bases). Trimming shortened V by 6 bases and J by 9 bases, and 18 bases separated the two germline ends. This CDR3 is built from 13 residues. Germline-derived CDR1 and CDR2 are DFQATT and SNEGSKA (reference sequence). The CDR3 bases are TGCAGTGCGTGGACCCCCGGGGAAGGCATTCAGTACTTC. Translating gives CSAWTPGEGIQYF.